Sequencing of this TCR beta chain was carried out in a study of CD8+ T cells in alopecia areata. Study details: Oral tofacitinib, 5 to 10 mg twice daily, was given in an open-label trial.

Study-wide results and caveats: Tofacitinib significantly reduced both scalp clonality and expanded CD8+ clones among the top 100. Unlike in mice, where it was clearer, TCR sharing across patients was less clear, possibly HLA-related.

Treatment specified: oral pan-JAK inhibitor, 5-10 mg twice daily. RNA extraction was followed by reverse transcription into cDNA, which acted as the sequencing template. Sequencing used immunoSEQ multiplex PCR; TCRdb keeps in-frame clones, though not all of them. This table holds more than 140,000 clones, around 86% found once. This clone was detected once. Its target is unknown. The TCR comes from a human donor with alopecia areata. The specimen was CD8+ T cells sorted from blood, collected at week 4, from a patient treated with tofacitinib.

The CDR3 loop reads CASRTDRASGNTIYF. For the CDR3, the DNA is TGTGCCAGCAGGACGGACAGGGCCTCTGGAAACACCATATATTTT. The V call is TRBV2, the J call TRBJ1-3; 8 nucleotides agree with TRBD1. The ends lost 6 bases at V and 0 bases at J; junction bases unmatched: 4. From germline, CDR1 is SNHLY and CDR2 FYNNEI. This CDR3 region has 15 residues. The entire variable domain, with the rest obtained from reference TRBV2 and TRBJ1-3, is as follows: EPEVTQTPSHQVTQMGQEVILRCVPISNHLYFYWYRQILGQKVEFLVSFYNNEISEKSEIFDDQFSVERPDGSNFTLKIRSTKLEDSAMYFCASRTDRASGNTIYFGEGSWLTVV.